Following are 18 T cell receptor beta chains from one sample sequenced in a study of cytomegalovirus exposure and HLA in healthy donors. Primers included in the PCR were 60 Vbeta and 13 Jbeta primers. Clones were sequenced by immunoSEQ multiplex PCR, and TCRdb holds only the in-frame ones, with some missing. Of about 93,000 clones listed, around three quarters were seen once; the top ten hold 0.5% to 0.65%. Sample: PBMCs. The source is a man aged 30 to 45 in good health and CMV-seronegative.

The DNA of the CDR3 is TGTGCCAGCAGCAAAGAAGGACTTGCAACTAATGAAAAACTGTTTTTT. This encodes CASSKEGLATNEKLFF. The chain recombines TRBV5-6 with TRBJ1-4; D unresolved. Trimming took 4 bases from V and 0 from J, leaving 13 bases between them. CDR1 is SGHDT, CDR2 YYEEEE, per germline. This CDR3 region has 16 residues.

This clone was observed once. This sequence joins TRBV10-3 and TRBJ2-7; TRBD2 matches at 13 bases. V trimming: 10 bases; J trimming: 0 bases; junction bases outside the gene matches: 15. The CDR3 runs to 18 residues. The germline V gene has CDR1 ENHRY and CDR2 SYGVKD. The CDR3 region is CARQLAGGPRGFSYEQYV. CDR3 sequence (DNA): TGTGCCAGGCAACTAGCGGGAGGGCCACGGGGGTTCTCCTACGAGCAGTACGTC.

This clone was observed a handful of times. The CDR3 is CASRNTERSYGYTF. The CDR3 coding sequence is TGTGCCAGCAGGAACACCGAAAGGAGCTATGGCTACACCTTC. This sequence joins TRBV27 and TRBJ1-2; D uncertain. Trimming took 6 bases from V and 4 from J, leaving 15 bases between them. From germline, CDR1 is MNHEY and CDR2 SMNVEV (reference sequence). The CDR3 runs 14 residues.

With regard to this clone: Other DNA sequences from this sample encode an identical CDR3 as well. V usage is TRBV15 and J usage is TRBJ1-2; 7 nucleotides agree with TRBD1. V gave up 3 bases and J gave up 7 bases; unmatched junction bases: 8. Germline loops: CDR1 LNHNV, CDR2 YYDKDF (reference sequence). This CDR3 is 14 amino acids long. CDR3 in amino acids: CATSRGTALGGYTF. DNA of the CDR3: TGTGCCACCAGCAGGGGGACAGCCTTGGGTGGCTACACCTTC.

The V call is TRBV19, the J call TRBJ1-1; 7 nucleotides align to TRBD1. The J segment lost 3 bases and the V segment lost 7 bases, leaving 8 bases of the junction unmatched. Germline V gene lookup returns CDR1 LNHDA and CDR2 SQIVND (reference sequence). The CDR3 totals 14 residues. CDR3 protein: CASNFGRGDTEAFF. CDR3 nucleotides: TGTGCCAGTAATTTCGGCAGGGGGGACACTGAAGCTTTCTTT.

The rearrangement links TRBV27 to TRBJ2-7; D is uncertain. Trimming took off 10 bases at V and 4 bases at J, with 26 bases between the two ends. The CDR3 totals 16 residues. The germline gives CDR1 MNHEY, CDR2 SMNVEV (reference sequence). CDR3 region: CATDLKQPKRRYEQYV. The DNA of the CDR3 is TGTGCCACAGATTTAAAGCAGCCCAAGCGACGATACGAGCAGTACGTC.

The rearrangement joins TRBV11-3 to TRBJ1-3; maybe TRBD1 (6 bases). Germline CDR1 and CDR2: SGHNT and YENEEA. The CDR3 contains 13 residues. V gave up 8 bases and J gave up 0 bases, with 8 bases separating them. CDR3 coding DNA: TGTGCCAGCGGACAGCCCTCTGGAAACACCATATATTTT. This sequence encodes CASGQPSGNTIYF.

The chain employs TRBV5-4 and TRBJ1-3; D may be TRBD1 (5 bases). V lost 0 bases and J 0 bases, leaving 13 bases between the germline ends. The CDR3 spans 17 residues. Germline loops: CDR1 SGHNT, CDR2 YYREEE (reference sequence). CDR3 nucleotide sequence: TGTGCCAGCAGCTTGGCCGACAAGGGGAACTCTGGAAACACCATATATTTT. Translated, it gives CASSLADKGNSGNTIYF.

The V and J genes are TRBV9 and TRBJ2-1; 10 nucleotides match TRBD2. From germline, CDR1 is SGDLS and CDR2 YYNGEE. The J segment lost 2 bases and the V segment lost 1 base, leaving 3 bases of the junction unmatched. CDR3 length equals 16 residues. The CDR3 DNA follows: TGTGCCAGCAGCGTAAGCGGGACTAGCGCCTACAATGAGCAGTTCTTC. Translated, it gives CASSVSGTSAYNEQFF.

The genes are TRBV4-2 and TRBJ2-7; TRBD1 agrees at 7 bases. The V segment lost 4 bases and the J segment 4 bases; nucleotides outside the gene matches: 1. The CDR3 spans 12 residues. In germline, CDR1 is LGHNA, CDR2 YNFKEQ. CDR3 sequence: CASSPRGYEQYF. For the CDR3, the DNA is TGTGCCAGCAGCCCCAGGGGGTACGAGCAGTACTTC.

The chain uses TRBV9 and TRBJ2-3, with TRBD2 matching 7 bases. Germline CDR1 reads SGDLS; CDR2 reads YYNGEE. V lost 2 bases and J lost 0; bases outside the gene matches: 3. The CDR3 length is 15 residues. The CDR3 is CASSVGTISTDTQYF. Here the CDR3 DNA reads TGTGCCAGCAGCGTTGGGACTATTAGCACAGATACGCAGTATTTT. Supplemented by reference TRBV9 and TRBJ2-3, the full variable domain reads DSGVTQTPKHLITATGQRVTLRCSPRSGDLSVYWYQQSLDQGLQFLIQYYNGEERAKGNILERFSAQQFPDLHSELNLSSLELGDSALYFCASSVGTISTDTQYFGPGTRLTVL.

J is TRBJ1-3 and V is TRBV19; TRBD1 agrees at 7 bases. J lost 5 bases, V lost 5 bases, and 6 bases had no gene match. The CDR3 contains 14 residues. Germline assignment: CDR1 LNHDA and CDR2 SQIVND (reference sequence). CDR3: CASSSGTARNTIYF. In DNA, the CDR3 is TGTGCCAGTAGTTCCGGGACAGCTCGAAACACCATATATTTT.

This rearrangement joins TRBV5-4 to TRBJ2-1; 8 bases fit TRBD2. The CDR3 runs to 18 residues. J lost 4 bases, V lost 3 bases, and 15 bases had no gene match. In germline, CDR1 is SGHNT, CDR2 YYREEE (reference sequence). The CDR3 is CASSSTTGGPGSYNEQFF. The DNA of the CDR3 is TGTGCCAGCAGCTCGACGACGGGAGGGCCAGGGTCATACAATGAGCAGTTCTTC.

The rearrangement uses TRBV29-1 and TRBJ2-7, with 8 bases fitting TRBD1. This CDR3 spans 13 amino acids. In germline, CDR1 is SQVTM, CDR2 ANQGSEA. Trimming took 5 bases from V and 1 from J; bases not matched to a gene: 4. The CDR3 region has the DNA TGCAGCGTTCGGACAGGGTATTCCTACGAGCAGTACTTC. Translating gives CSVRTGYSYEQYF.

This chain links TRBV27 with TRBJ2-1; D remains ambiguous. Per germline, CDR1 MNHEY and CDR2 SMNVEV (reference sequence). The CDR3 is 13 amino acids. The CDR3 bases are TGTGCGACGGCGGAGAGCTCCTACAATGAGCAGTTCTTC. This gives the protein CATAESSYNEQFF.

This sequence joins TRBV11-3 and TRBJ2-7; D is possibly TRBD2 (5 bases). Trimming took 1 base from V and 0 from J, leaving 10 bases between them. Germline-derived CDR1 and CDR2 are SGHNT and YENEEA. The CDR3 length is 15 residues. The CDR3 loop is CASSLGLAYSYEQYV. CDR3 nucleotides: TGTGCCAGCAGCTTAGGGCTAGCCTACTCCTACGAGCAGTACGTC.

The gene calls are TRBV21-1 and TRBJ2-1; the table calls TRBD2, which could not be checked here. TRBV21-1 is flagged as a pseudogene. This CDR3 has 11 amino acids. The CDR3 loop is CASSNSHEQFF. CDR3 coding DNA: TGTGCCAGCAGCAATAGCCATGAGCAGTTCTTC.

This clone appeared a single time. The rearrangement links TRBV14 to TRBJ2-3; 7 bases fit TRBD1. In germline, CDR1 is SGHDN, CDR2 FVKESK. V lost 3 bases to trimming and J lost 3 bases; unmatched junction nucleotides: 3. The CDR3 spans 14 residues. The CDR3 sequence is CASSQGQHTDTQYF. Written as DNA, the CDR3 is TGTGCCAGCAGCCAGGGACAGCATACAGATACGCAGTATTTT.